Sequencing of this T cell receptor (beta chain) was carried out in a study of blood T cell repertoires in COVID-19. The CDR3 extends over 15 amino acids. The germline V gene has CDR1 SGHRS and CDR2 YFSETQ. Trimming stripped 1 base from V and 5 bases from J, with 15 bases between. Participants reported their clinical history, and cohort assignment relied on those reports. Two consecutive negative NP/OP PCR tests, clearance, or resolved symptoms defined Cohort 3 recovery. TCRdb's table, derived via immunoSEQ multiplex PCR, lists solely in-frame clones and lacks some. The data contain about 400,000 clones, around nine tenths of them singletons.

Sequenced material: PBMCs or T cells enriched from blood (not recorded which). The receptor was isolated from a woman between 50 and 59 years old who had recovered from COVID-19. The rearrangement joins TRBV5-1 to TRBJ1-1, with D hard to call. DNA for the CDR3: TGCGCCAGCAGCTTGAACAGCCATACGGCAACTGAAGCTTTCTTT. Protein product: CASSLNSHTATEAFF.